These T cell receptor beta chains were read from a single sample in a study of low-dose radiotherapy and immunotherapy resistance in tumors. TCRdb analysed the reads with MiXCR anew, one entry per CDR3 protein. The sample carries over 50,000 distinct CDR3 sequences, approximately 33% recorded once. The sample in question was PBMCs, obtained after low-dose radiotherapy plus immunotherapy. These receptors originate from a male donor with rectosigmoid adenocarcinoma. Both conserved end residues are part of each CDR3. The D gene is left open where the match is weak. Clone size appears in some rows only: once, few, many, or a class for an expanded clone.

>TRBJ1-2|TRBD1|TRBV5-1|NA
TGCGCCAGCAGCTCGGACAGGGTAGACTATGGCTACACCTTC
CASSSDRVDYGYTF
>TRBJ1-1|NA|TRBV6-1|NA
TGTGCCAGCAGCATCACAGGGTACACTGAAGCTTTCTTT
CASSITGYTEAFF
>TRBJ2-2|TRBD1|TRBV6-6|NA
TGTGCCAGCAGTACACCCAGGGGGCAAGGGACCGGGGAGCTGTTTTTT
CASSTPRGQGTGELFF
>TRBJ2-3|NA|TRBV11-2|medium-sized
TGTGCCAGCAGCCCCCCGGGGGGCCTCAGCGGGAATACGCAGTATTTT
CASSPPGGLSGNTQYF
>TRBJ2-7|NA|TRBV5-1|once
TGCGCCAGCAGCTTGGGACCACCGACCTACGAGCAGTACTTC
CASSLGPPTYEQYF
>TRBJ1-1|NA|TRBV24-1|NA
TGTGCCACCAGCCAAATTCCGGGACGGGCCAGGGAAGCTTTCTTT
CATSQIPGRAREAFF
>TRBJ2-1|NA|TRBV7-2|NA
TGTGCCAGCAGCTTTAGAGGGCCGGGGCGTGAGCAGTTCTTC
CASSFRGPGREQFF
>TRBJ2-7|NA|TRBV7-6|many
TGTGCCAGCAGCTCGGGCGTCAGCTCCTACGAGCAGTACTTC
CASSSGVSSYEQYF
>TRBJ2-3|NA|TRBV3-1|NA
TGTGCCAGCAGCCAAGCGAATTTTCCAGATACGCAGTATTTT
CASSQANFPDTQYF
>TRBJ2-3|TRBD1|TRBV29-1|many
TGCAGCGTTGGGGACAGCGGCACAGATACGCAGTATTTT
CSVGDSGTDTQYF
>TRBJ1-5|NA|TRBV28|many
TGTGCCAGCAGTTTGGGAGGGGCAAGCAATCAGCCCCAGCATTTT
CASSLGGASNQPQHF
>TRBJ2-7|NA|TRBV14|many
TGTGCCAGCAGCCATAGAGGACTTTCTACTCACTACGAGCAGTACTTC
CASSHRGLSTHYEQYF
>TRBJ2-1|TRBD2|TRBV3-1|once
TGTGCCAGCAGCCTCCAAAGCCCATGGCTAGCGGGGGTATACAATGAGCAGTTCTTC
CASSLQSPWLAGVYNEQFF
>TRBJ1-2|NA|TRBV7-9|many
TGTGCCAGCAGCTTAATGGGGCAAGGGCATGGCTACACCTTC
CASSLMGQGHGYTF
>TRBJ1-6|NA|TRBV10-1|many
TGCGCCAGCAGTGAATCCGTTCTATCACCCCTCCACTTT
CASSESVLSPLHF
>TRBJ2-2|NA|TRBV14|once
TGTGCCAGCAGCCAAGGGTCGAGATCCGGGGAGCTGTTTTTT
CASSQGSRSGELFF
>TRBJ2-3|NA|TRBV5-1|many
TGCGCCAGCAGCGTCGGGACTTTCACAGATACGCAGTATTTT
CASSVGTFTDTQYF
>TRBJ1-1|TRBD1|TRBV15|NA
TGTGCCACCAGCAGGGCACAGGGGCGCGCTGAAGCTTTCTTT
CATSRAQGRAEAFF
>TRBJ2-2|TRBD1|TRBV2|NA
TGTGCCAGCAGCACCGGGACAGGGGTAACCGGGGAGCTGTTTTTT
CASSTGTGVTGELFF
>TRBJ1-3|TRBD1|TRBV7-8|many
TGTGCCAGCAGCGGGGGACAGGGAAACACCATATATTTT
CASSGGQGNTIYF
>TRBJ1-4|TRBD1|TRBV6-2/TRBV6-3|many
TGTGCCAGCAGTTTTGGTCCGTTGGGACAGGGAGATGAAAAACTGTTTTTT
CASSFGPLGQGDEKLFF
>TRBJ1-1|NA|TRBV5-1|NA
TGCGCCAGCAGCGGGACGACCCAGGGCACTGAAGCTTTCTTT
CASSGTTQGTEAFF
>TRBJ1-1|NA|TRBV7-3|NA
TGTGCCAGCAGCTTAAAGGGGTTCGCTGAAGCTTTCTTT
CASSLKGFAEAFF
>TRBJ2-2|NA|TRBV6-6|NA
TGTGCCAGCAGTCCTACGGGACTCTTGAACACCGGGGAGCTGTTTTTT
CASSPTGLLNTGELFF
>TRBJ1-3|NA|TRBV7-9|many
TGTGCCAGCAGCGACGGTGGCACCATATATTTT
CASSDGGTIYF
>TRBJ2-1|TRBD1|TRBV5-4|few
TGTGCCAGCAGCTTGTTAGGACAGGGCGTAAATGAGCAGTTCTTC
CASSLLGQGVNEQFF
>TRBJ2-7|NA|TRBV4-2|medium-sized
TGTGCCAGCAGCCAAGAAACCGGGGGTTCCTACGAGCAGTACTTC
CASSQETGGSYEQYF